Shown below are 24 T cell receptor delta chains from a single sample sequenced in a study of gamma-delta T cells after stem cell transplantation. TCRdb reanalysed the RT-PCR reads via CATT. The data contain over 1,500 delta-chain clones, more than 15% of them seen just once; the ten biggest clones take up 66%. The sequenced sample was gamma-delta T cells. The receptors come from a human donor. It is not recorded whose cells these are; they may come from a transplant donor.

In the case of this clone: A much bigger clone sits one base away, suggesting this may be a read error. The V call is TRDV1, the J call TRDJ1; 10 bases are a match to TRDD3. The CDR3 covers 22 residues. Germline CDR1 and CDR2: TSWWSYY and QGS. With 2 bases clipped from V and 4 bases from J, the junction kept 25 bases outside the gene matches. Here the CDR3 reads CALGEIWEAMDEDWGIGDKLIF. The CDR3 nucleotides are TGTGCTCTTGGGGAAATCTGGGAGGCGATGGATGAGGACTGGGGGATTGGCGATAAACTCATCTTT.

A few counts support this clone. This is likely an artifact of a read error, given a far larger clone one base away. Other DNA sequences in this sample translate to the same CDR3. The gene calls are TRDV1 and TRDJ1, with D unresolved. Looked up from germline, CDR1 is TSWWSYY and CDR2 is QGS. V was clipped by 5 bases and J by 3 bases, with 22 bases between them. CDR3 length equals 17 residues. For the CDR3, the DNA is TGTGCTCTTGGGAAACGAATCACATTTCGTGCTTCCGATAAACTCATCTTT. It specifies CALGKRITFRASDKLIF.

This clone is medium-sized within its sample. This specimen includes other DNA sequences encoding the same CDR3. The rearrangement joins TRDV2 to TRDJ1, with 7 bases lining up with TRDD3. The germline V gene has CDR1 GEAIGNYY and CDR2 EKD. With V trimmed by 0 bases and J by 0 bases, 12 bases remained unmatched. The CDR3 has 18 amino acids. CDR3 sequence (DNA): TGTGCCTGTGACACCGTTAGAGGGGGATCCCAGGACACCGATAAACTCATCTTT. Its protein product is CACDTVRGGSQDTDKLIF.

With respect to this clone: The translation of this DNA and the TCRdb protein of a much larger clone differ at residue 6, probably owing to a read error; the protein shown here is translated from the DNA. V usage is TRDV3 and J usage is TRDJ1; 7 bases map to TRDD3. J was trimmed by 0 bases and V by 4 bases; bases with no gene match: 26. CDR3 length: 20 residues. From germline, CDR1 is TVYSNPD and CDR2 GDNSRS (reference sequence). In DNA, the CDR3 is TGTGCCTCAGGGGACTTTACGCCGACTGGGGTGATGGCCAACACCGATAAACTCATCTTT. As protein: CASGDFTPTGVMANTDKLIF.

The chain couples TRDV1 to TRDJ1; 13 bases line up with TRDD3. The germline gives CDR1 TSWWSYY, CDR2 QGS. The CDR3 contains 24 residues. Trimming took 0 bases from V and 1 from J; bases not matched to a gene: 23. This CDR3 reads CALGELGFLRSLYWGIRGTDKLIF. In nucleotides, the CDR3 is TGTGCTCTTGGGGAACTGGGTTTCCTACGGTCCCTGTACTGGGGGATACGGGGCACCGATAAACTCATCTTT.

This sequence joins TRDV2 and TRDJ1; tentatively, D is TRDD3 (6 bases). Deletions cut 2 bases from V and 0 bases from J, with 18 bases between. This CDR3 is 17 amino acids long. From germline, CDR1 is GEAIGNYY and CDR2 EKD. As DNA, the CDR3 is TGTGCCTGTGACAGACGGGGGGAGGCGCGGTACACCGATAAACTCATCTTT. This gives the protein CACDRRGEARYTDKLIF.

Regarding this clone: Germline and junction disagree at one end, which may indicate a read error. The chain recombines TRDV2 with TRDJ1; perhaps TRDD3 as D (6 bases). CDR3 size: 19 residues. Germline V gene data show CDR1 as GEAIGNYY and CDR2 as EKD. CDR3 coding DNA: TGCGCCTGTGACAACAGGGGGGGGGGGACCCGCTCGTACTCCGATGAACTCATCTTT. Translated: CACDNRGGGTRSYSDELIF.

The chain joins TRDV2 to TRDJ1, with 7 bases that match TRDD3. Losses at the gene ends were 1 base for V and 10 bases for J; bases not matched to a gene: 35. The CDR3 covers 22 residues. CDR1 is GEAIGNYY and CDR2 is EKD in the germline V gene. CDR3: CACDTVGTGVYPHSEYTYTLIF. The CDR3 region has the DNA TGTGCCTGTGACACGGTGGGAACTGGGGTATACCCTCACTCAGAGTACACCTATACACTCATCTTT.

By share, this clone counts as medium-sized (0.01 to 0.1%). This chain joins TRDV1 and TRDJ1; D is possibly TRDD3 (6 bases). The CDR3 spans 19 residues. Germline V gives CDR1 TSWWSYY, CDR2 QGS. Trimming cost V 4 bases and J 8 bases, with 32 bases left between them. CDR3 DNA sequence: TGTGCTCTTGGGGTCTTTCAATATTTCCTGTGGGGGGACACGAGAAAACTCATCTTT. It encodes CALGVFQYFLWGDTRKLIF.

This clone appeared a few times. Germline is not matched at one junction end, which may reflect a read error. Distinct nucleotide sequences in the sample also encode this CDR3. The rearrangement uses TRDV1 and TRDJ1; 7 bases fit TRDD3. The CDR3 totals 19 residues. Germline V gene data show CDR1 as TSWWSYY and CDR2 as QGS. In nucleotides, the CDR3 is TGTGCTCTTGGGGAGGCAAGTTTCTACGGCTGGGGGCCCACCGATAAACTTATCTTT. This encodes CALGEASFYGWGPTDKLIF.

As concerns this clone: The likely explanation is a read error, given a far larger clone one base away. This sample also contains other DNA sequences that code for the same CDR3. The gene calls are TRDV1 and TRDJ1; 12 positions match TRDD3. The CDR3 sequence is 29 residues long. Germline V gene lookup returns CDR1 TSWWSYY and CDR2 QGS. CDR3 protein: CALGENESFLLGERYWGILRNWRSDKLIF. The CDR3 DNA is TGTGCTCTTGGGGAAAACGAATCTTTCCTACTTGGGGAGCGGTACTGGGGGATACTGAGGAACTGGCGTTCCGATAAGCTCATCTTT.

Note on this clone: This is likely an artifact of a read error, given a far larger clone one base away. This CDR3 is also generated by other DNA sequences in the sample. The CDR3 here is CALGKRITFRASDKLIF. CDR3 in DNA: TGTGCTCTTGGGAAACGAATCACATTTCGGGCTTCTGATAAACTCATCTTT. The chain joins TRDV1 to TRDJ1; no definite D call. The V end was cut by 5 bases, the J end by 5 bases, with 24 bases between. Germline V lookup: CDR1 TSWWSYY, CDR2 QGS. CDR3 length equals 17 residues.

Within the sample, this clone is large. A far larger clone is one nucleotide away, so this likely arose from a read error. At the DNA level, this CDR3 is encoded by other sequences in the same sample as well. The J gene is TRDJ1, the V gene TRDV3; D tentatively fits TRDD2 or TRDD3 (6 bases each). The length of the CDR3 is 14 residues. Germline V lookup: CDR1 TVYSNPD, CDR2 GDNSRS (reference sequence). The CDR3 sequence: CALSSYDLGDKLIF. As DNA, the CDR3 is TGCGCCCTCTCCTCCTACGACCTGGGGGATAAACTCATCTTT.

This clone was observed a handful of times. The gene calls are TRDV1 and TRDJ1; 13 bases are a match to TRDD3. The junction had 17 bases not matched to a gene; V was cut back by 0 bases and J by 4 bases. This CDR3 region has 21 residues. Germline V gene sequence: CDR1 TSWWSYY, CDR2 QGS. The CDR3 protein is CALGELHNFLLGDTPGDKLIF. In DNA form, the CDR3 reads TGTGCTCTTGGGGAACTTCATAACTTCCTACTGGGGGATACGCCAGGCGATAAACTCATCTTT.

With respect to this clone: The TCRdb protein and the DNA translation do not line up at residue 6; the protein shown here was made by translating the DNA. The chain links TRDV2 to TRDJ1; D is unresolved. The CDR3 runs to 15 residues. Germline V CDR1 and CDR2: GEAIGNYY, EKD. V was trimmed by 0 bases and J by 0 bases, leaving 10 bases between them. CDR3 residues: CACDTMGAYTDKLIF. The CDR3 coding sequence is TGTGCCTGTGACACCATGGGTGCGTACACCGATAAACTCATCTTT.

This clone has a handful of counts. The chain employs TRDV1 and TRDJ1; 7 bases are a match to TRDD3. The CDR3 covers 18 residues. CDR1 TSWWSYY and CDR2 QGS come from the germline V gene. J gave up 0 bases and V 2 bases, and 12 bases lay outside the gene matches. As DNA, the CDR3 is TGTGCTCTTGGGGAAACCCGGTGGGGGAATCTGTACACCGATAAACTCATCTTT. It translates to CALGETRWGNLYTDKLIF.

Worth noting for this clone: This likely reflects a read error, since a far larger clone is one base away. This chain uses TRDV1 with TRDJ1; 8 bases line up with TRDD3. The CDR3 runs 24 residues. CDR1 and CDR2 (germline): TSWWSYY, QGS. CDR3: CARGEGVFHALLGAYSFYTDKLIF. The DNA for the CDR3 is TGTGCTCGTGGGGAAGGGGTCTTCCACGCCTTACTGGGGGCGTATTCCTTCTACACCGATAAACTCATCTTT.

V and J are TRDV2 and TRDJ1; D is possibly TRDD3 (6 bases). The V gene's germline CDR1 is GEAIGNYY and CDR2 EKD. This CDR3 has 15 residues. Trimming cost V 2 bases and J 2 bases, with 14 bases left between them. Written as DNA, the CDR3 is TGTGCCTGTGACAGAGGCCGGGGGACAACCGATAAACTCATCTTT. Protein product: CACDRGRGTTDKLIF.

As concerns this clone: A much more abundant neighbour one base away suggests this may be a read error. The V and J genes are TRDV1 and TRDJ1, with 9 bases matching TRDD3. The CDR3 consists of 21 residues. The V gene's germline CDR1 is TSWWSYY and CDR2 QGS. CDR3 region: CALGELRGPSLLGGYTDELIF. In DNA form, the CDR3 reads TGTGCTCTTGGGGAACTTCGGGGACCTTCCCTCCTAGGGGGATACACCGATGAACTCATCTTT.

This clone was picked up a small number of times. The rearrangement uses TRDV2 and TRDJ1, with D perhaps TRDD3 (5 bases). The CDR3 runs 14 residues. Germline loops: CDR1 GEAIGNYY, CDR2 EKD. Trimming cost V 0 bases and J 0 bases, with 7 bases left between them. CDR3 in amino acids: CACDTVWDTDKLIF. DNA of the CDR3: TGTGCCTGTGACACCGTCTGGGACACCGATAAACTCATCTTT.

This clone was counted a single time. One end of the junction is discordant with germline, which a read error may explain. The genes are TRDV2 and TRDJ3, with D possibly being TRDD3 (6 bases). This CDR3 is built from 19 residues. From germline, CDR1 is GEAIGNYY and CDR2 EKD. The CDR3 DNA reads as TGTGCCTGTGACACGGAGTGGGGGCCAATGGTCCTGGACACCCGACGGATGTTTTTC. It translates to CACDTEWGPMVLDTRRMFF.

Turning to this clone: TCRdb's protein, taken from a much larger clone, differs from this DNA's translation at residue 13, likely owing to a read error; the protein displayed comes from the DNA. The sample holds other DNA sequences that translate to the same CDR3. The chain combines TRDV2 with TRDJ1, with TRDD3 matching over 11 bases. The V and J ends lost 2 bases and 4 bases, in that order; junction bases with no gene match: 14. This CDR3 has 18 residues. In germline, CDR1 is GEAIGNYY, CDR2 EKD. The CDR3 nucleotides read TGTGCCTGTGACATAGTGGGGGATACGCGATCTTACATCGATAAACTCATCTTT. This translates into CACDIVGDTRSYIDKLIF.

This clone has just a few counts. At one boundary the junction diverges from the germline segment, which might be a read error. The gene calls are TRDV2 and TRDJ1; no clear D gene. This CDR3 has 16 residues. The germline CDR1 and CDR2 sequences are GEAIGNYY and EKD. CDR3 region: CACDTVGYAETAKLIF. In DNA, the CDR3 is TGTGCCTGTGACACCGTCGGGTACGCGGAAACCGCTAAACTCATCTTT.

The rearrangement uses TRDV2 and TRDJ1; tentative D call: TRDD3 (6 bases). With 3 bases removed from V and 5 bases from J, the gap between germline ends came to 12 bases. Germline loops: CDR1 GEAIGNYY, CDR2 EKD. The CDR3 is 13 amino acids. The CDR3 DNA reads TGTGCCTGTGACGTGGGGGGGCTTGATAAACTCATCTTT. Its protein product is CACDVGGLDKLIF.